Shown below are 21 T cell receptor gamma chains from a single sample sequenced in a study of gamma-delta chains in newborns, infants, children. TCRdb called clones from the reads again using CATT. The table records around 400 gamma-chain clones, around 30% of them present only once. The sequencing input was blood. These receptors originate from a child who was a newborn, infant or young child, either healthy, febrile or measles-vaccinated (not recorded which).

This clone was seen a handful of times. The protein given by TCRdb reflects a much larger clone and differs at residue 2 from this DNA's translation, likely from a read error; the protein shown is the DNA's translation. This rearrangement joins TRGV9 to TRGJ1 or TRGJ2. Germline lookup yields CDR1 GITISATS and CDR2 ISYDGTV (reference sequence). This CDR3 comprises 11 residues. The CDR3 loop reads CTLWENDKKLF. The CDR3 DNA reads TGTACCTTGTGGGAGAACGATAAGAAACTCTTT.

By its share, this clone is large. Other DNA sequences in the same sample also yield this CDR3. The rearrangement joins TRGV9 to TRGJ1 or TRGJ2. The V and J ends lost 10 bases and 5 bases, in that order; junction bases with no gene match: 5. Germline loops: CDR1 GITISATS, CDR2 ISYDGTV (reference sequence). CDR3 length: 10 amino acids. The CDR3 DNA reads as TGTGCCTTCACTGATTATAAGAAACTCTTT. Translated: CAFTDYKKLF.

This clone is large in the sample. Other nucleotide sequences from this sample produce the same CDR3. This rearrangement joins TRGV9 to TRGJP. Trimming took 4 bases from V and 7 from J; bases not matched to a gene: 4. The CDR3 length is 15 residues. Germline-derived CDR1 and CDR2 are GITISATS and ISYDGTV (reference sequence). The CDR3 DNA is TGTGCCTTGTGGGACGGGGAGTTGGGCAAAAAAATCAAGGTATTT. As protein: CALWDGELGKKIKVF.

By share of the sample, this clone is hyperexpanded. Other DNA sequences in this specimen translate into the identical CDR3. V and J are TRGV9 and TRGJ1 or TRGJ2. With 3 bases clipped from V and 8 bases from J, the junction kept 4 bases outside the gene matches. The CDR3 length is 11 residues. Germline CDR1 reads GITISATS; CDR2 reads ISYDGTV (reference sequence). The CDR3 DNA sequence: TGTGCCTTGTGGGAGAACGATAAGAAACTCTTT. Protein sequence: CALWENDKKLF.

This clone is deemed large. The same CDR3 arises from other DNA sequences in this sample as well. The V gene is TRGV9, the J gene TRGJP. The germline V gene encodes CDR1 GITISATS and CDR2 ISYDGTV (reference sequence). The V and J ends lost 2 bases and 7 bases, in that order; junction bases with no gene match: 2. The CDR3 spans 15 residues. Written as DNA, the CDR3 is TGTGCCTTGTGGGAGGGGGAGTTGGGCAAAAAAATCAAGGTATTT. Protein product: CALWEGELGKKIKVF.

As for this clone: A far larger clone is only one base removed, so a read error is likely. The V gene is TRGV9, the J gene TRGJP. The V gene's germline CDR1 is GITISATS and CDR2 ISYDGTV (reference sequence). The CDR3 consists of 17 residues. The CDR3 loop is CALWEPRQGLGKKIKVF. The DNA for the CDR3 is TGTGCCTTGTGGGAGCCCAGGCAAGGGTTGGGCAAAAAAATCAAGGTATTT.

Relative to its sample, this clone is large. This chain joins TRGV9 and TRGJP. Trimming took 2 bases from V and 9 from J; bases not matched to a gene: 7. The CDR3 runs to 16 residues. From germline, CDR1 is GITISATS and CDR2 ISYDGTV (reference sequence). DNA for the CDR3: TGTGCCTTGTGGGAGGGAGTGGTGTTGGGCAAAAAAATCAAGGTATTT. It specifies CALWEGVVLGKKIKVF.

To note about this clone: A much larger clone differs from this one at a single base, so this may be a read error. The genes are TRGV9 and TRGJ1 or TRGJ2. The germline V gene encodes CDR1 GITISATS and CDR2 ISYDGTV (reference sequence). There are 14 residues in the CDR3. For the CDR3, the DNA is TGTGCCTTGTGGGAGGTGCATATAGGGTATAAGAAACTCTTC. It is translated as CALWEVHIGYKKLF.

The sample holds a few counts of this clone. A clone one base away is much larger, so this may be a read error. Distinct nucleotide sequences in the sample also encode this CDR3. The CDR3 DNA follows: TGTGCCCTGTGGAAGGTGGGCAAAAAAATCAAGGTATTT. As protein: CALWKVGKKIKVF. This chain links TRGV9 with TRGJP. The length of the CDR3 is 13 residues. CDR1 is GITISATS and CDR2 is ISYDGTV in the germline V gene (reference sequence).

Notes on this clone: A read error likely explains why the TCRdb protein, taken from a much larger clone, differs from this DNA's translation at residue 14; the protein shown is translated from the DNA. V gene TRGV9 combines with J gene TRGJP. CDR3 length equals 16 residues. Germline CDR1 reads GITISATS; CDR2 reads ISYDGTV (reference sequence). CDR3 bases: TGTGCCTTGTGGGAGGTGCGGGAGTTGGGCAAAAAAATCAGGGTATTT. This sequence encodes CALWEVRELGKKIRVF.

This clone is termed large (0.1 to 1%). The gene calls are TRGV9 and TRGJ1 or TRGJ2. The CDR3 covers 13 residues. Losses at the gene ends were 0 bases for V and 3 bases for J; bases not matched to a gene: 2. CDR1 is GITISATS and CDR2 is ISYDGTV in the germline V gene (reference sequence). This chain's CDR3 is CALWEVPYYKKLF. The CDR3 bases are TGTGCCTTGTGGGAGGTGCCTTATTATAAGAAACTCTTT.

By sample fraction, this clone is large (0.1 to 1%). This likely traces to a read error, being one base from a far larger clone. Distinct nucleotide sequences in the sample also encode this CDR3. The CDR3 reads CALWELQELGKKIKVF. CDR3 in DNA: TGTGCCTTGTGGGAGTTGCAAGAGTTGGGCAAAAAAATCAAGGTATTT. The chain links TRGV9 to TRGJP. J lost 3 bases, V lost 3 bases, and 2 bases had no gene match. Germline V gene sequence: CDR1 GITISATS, CDR2 ISYDGTV (reference sequence). The CDR3 loop spans 16 amino acids.

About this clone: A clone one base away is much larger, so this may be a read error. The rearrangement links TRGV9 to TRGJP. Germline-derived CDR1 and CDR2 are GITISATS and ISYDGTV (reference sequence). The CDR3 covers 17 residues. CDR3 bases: TGTGCCTTGTGGGAGACCCCACAAGGGTTGGGCAAAAAAATCAAGGTATTT. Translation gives CALWETPQGLGKKIKVF.

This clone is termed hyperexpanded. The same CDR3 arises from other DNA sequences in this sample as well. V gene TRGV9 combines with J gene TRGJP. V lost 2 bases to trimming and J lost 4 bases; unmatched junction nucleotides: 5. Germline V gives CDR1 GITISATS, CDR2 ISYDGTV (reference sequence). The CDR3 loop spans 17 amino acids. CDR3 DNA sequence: TGTGCCTTGTGGGAGGCCGTTCAAGAGTTGGGCAAAAAAATCAAGGTATTT. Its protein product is CALWEAVQELGKKIKVF.

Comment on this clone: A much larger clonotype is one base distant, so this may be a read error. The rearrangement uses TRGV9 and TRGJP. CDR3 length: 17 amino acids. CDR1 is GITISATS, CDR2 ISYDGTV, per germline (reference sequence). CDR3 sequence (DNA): TGTGCCGTGTGGGAGCTGCACAGCGAGTTGGGCAAAAAAATCAAGGTATTT. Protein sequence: CAVWELHSELGKKIKVF.

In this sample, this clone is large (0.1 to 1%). The CDR3 DNA follows: TGTGCCTTGTGGGAAAAGAATTATTATAAGAAACTCTTT. Translating it yields CALWEKNYYKKLF. V and J are TRGV9 and TRGJ1 or TRGJ2. After removal of 4 bases from V and 0 bases from J, the junction contained 3 bases not matched to a gene. This CDR3 spans 13 amino acids. CDR1 is GITISATS and CDR2 is ISYDGTV in the germline V gene (reference sequence).

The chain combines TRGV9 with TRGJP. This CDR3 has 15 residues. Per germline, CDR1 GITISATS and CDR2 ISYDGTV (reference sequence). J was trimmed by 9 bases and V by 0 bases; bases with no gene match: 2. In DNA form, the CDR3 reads TGTGCCTTGTGGGAGGTGGCGTTGGGCAAAAAAATCAAGGTATTT. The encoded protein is CALWEVALGKKIKVF.

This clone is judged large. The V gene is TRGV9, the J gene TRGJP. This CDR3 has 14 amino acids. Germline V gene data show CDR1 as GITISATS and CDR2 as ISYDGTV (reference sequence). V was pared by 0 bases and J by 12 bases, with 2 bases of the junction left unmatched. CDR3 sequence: CALWEVSGKKIKVF. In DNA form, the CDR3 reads TGTGCCTTGTGGGAGGTGTCGGGCAAAAAAATCAAGGTATTT.

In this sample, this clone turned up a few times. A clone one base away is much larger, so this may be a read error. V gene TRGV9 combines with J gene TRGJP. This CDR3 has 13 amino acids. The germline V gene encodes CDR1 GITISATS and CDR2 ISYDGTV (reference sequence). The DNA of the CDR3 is TGTGCCTTGTGGAAGGTGGGCAGAAAAATCAAGGTATTT. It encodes CALWKVGRKIKVF.

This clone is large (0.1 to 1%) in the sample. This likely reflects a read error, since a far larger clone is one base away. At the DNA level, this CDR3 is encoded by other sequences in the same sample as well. CDR3 sequence: CALWEVQELGKKIKVF. In DNA, the CDR3 is TGTGCCTTGTGGGAGGTGCAAGAGTTGGGCAAAAAGATCAAGGTATTT. The chain couples TRGV9 to TRGJP. CDR3 length: 16 amino acids. Germline V CDR1 and CDR2: GITISATS, ISYDGTV (reference sequence).

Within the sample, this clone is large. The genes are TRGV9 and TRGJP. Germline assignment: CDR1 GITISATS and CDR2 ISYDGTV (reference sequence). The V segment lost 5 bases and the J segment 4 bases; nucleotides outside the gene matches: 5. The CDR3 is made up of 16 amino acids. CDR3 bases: TGTGCCTTGTGGGCATATCAAGAGTTGGGCAAAAAAATCAAGGTATTT. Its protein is CALWAYQELGKKIKVF.